Listed below are T cell receptor beta chains from one sample, sequenced in a study of cytomegalovirus exposure and HLA in healthy donors. This table comes from immunoSEQ multiplex PCR, and its TCRdb copy is limited to in-frame clones, with some not included. Of roughly 150,000 clones in the sample, roughly 81% were seen once. The sample was PBMCs. The receptor set was obtained from a man aged 25 to 45 in good health and CMV-seropositive. Both conserved end residues are part of each CDR3. The D gene is left open where the match is weak. The listing skips clone size in some rows; elsewhere it reads once, few, many or a size class.

clone size | J gene | D gene | V gene | CDR3 protein | CDR3 DNA
NA | TRBJ2-3 | TRBD2 | TRBV6-4 | CASSDPPLAGGTDTQYF | TGTGCCAGCAGTGACCCCCCCCTAGCGGGAGGCACAGATACGCAGTATTTT
NA | TRBJ1-1 | TRBD1 | TRBV29-1 | CSVEGQGVTEAFF | TGCAGCGTTGAGGGACAGGGGGTCACTGAAGCTTTCTTT
NA | TRBJ1-4 | TRBD1 | TRBV7-8 | CASSIGQGDGRLFF | TGTGCCAGCAGTATCGGACAGGGGGACGGTAGACTGTTTTTT
NA | TRBJ1-2 | TRBD1 | TRBV7-2 | CASSRATGDGYTF | TGTGCCAGCAGTCGGGCTACAGGGGATGGCTACACCTTC
NA | TRBJ1-5 | NA | TRBV19 | CASKSGSRQPQHF | TGTGCCAGTAAATCAGGCTCTCGCCAGCCCCAGCATTTT
NA | TRBJ1-5 | TRBD1 | TRBV28 | CASRSPGTEPNQPQHF | TGTGCCAGCCGTTCCCCGGGGACAGAGCCCAATCAGCCCCAGCATTTT
NA | TRBJ1-5 | NA | TRBV28 | CASSPLRGAGNQPQHF | TGTGCCAGCAGTCCACTTCGGGGGGCTGGCAATCAGCCCCAGCATTTT
NA | TRBJ1-1 | NA | TRBV14 | CASSREIVNTEAFF | TGTGCCAGCAGCCGGGAGATAGTGAACACTGAAGCTTTCTTT
NA | TRBJ1-5 | NA | TRBV15 | CATSRGRVSNQPQHF | TGTGCCACCAGCAGAGGTAGAGTAAGCAATCAGCCCCAGCATTTT
once | TRBJ2-1 | TRBD2 | TRBV7-3 | CASSSASGSLYEQFF | TGTGCCAGCAGCTCCGCTAGCGGGAGCCTCTATGAGCAGTTCTTC
NA | TRBJ2-1 | TRBD2 | TRBV7-8 | CASSHRGGSSYNEQFF | TGTGCCAGCAGCCATCGGGGGGGGAGCTCCTACAATGAGCAGTTCTTC
NA | TRBJ2-3 | TRBD2 | TRBV19 | CASSRTPGTRKSEGTSTDTQYF | TGTGCCAGTAGTAGAACACCCGGGACTAGGAAATCGGAGGGGACTAGCACAGATACGCAGTATTTT
NA | TRBJ2-3 | NA | TRBV6-5 | CASMSTRRSTDTQYF | TGTGCCAGCATGTCGACTAGACGAAGCACAGATACGCAGTATTTT
once | TRBJ2-5 | TRBD2 | TRBV11-2 | CASIATGTSGETQYF | TGTGCCAGCATCGCAACCGGGACTAGCGGAGAGACCCAGTACTTC
once | TRBJ2-6 | NA | TRBV5-5 | CASSTDRLHVLTF | TGTGCCAGCAGCACGGACAGACTTCACGTCCTGACTTTC
NA | TRBJ2-1 | NA | TRBV18 | CASSPPGSAGSYNEQFF | TGTGCCAGCTCACCGCCCGGGTCTGCCGGCTCCTACAATGAGCAGTTCTTC
NA | TRBJ2-1 | NA | TRBV7-3 | CASSLGGAFYNEQFF | TGTGCCAGCAGCTTAGGTGGGGCCTTCTACAATGAGCAGTTCTTC
NA | TRBJ2-1 | NA | TRBV5-4 | CASSSRGAQGLDEQFF | TGTGCCAGCAGTTCCCGGGGGGCGCAGGGGCTCGATGAGCAGTTCTTC
NA | TRBJ1-1 | TRBD1 | TRBV6-5 | CASSAPGQGKTEAFF | TGTGCCAGCAGCGCCCCGGGACAGGGTAAAACTGAAGCTTTCTTT
NA | TRBJ2-5 | NA | TRBV5-1 | CASRKSLQETQYF | TGCGCCAGCAGGAAGAGCCTCCAAGAGACCCAGTACTTC
NA | TRBJ2-1 | NA | TRBV7-2 | CASSLGVAPYNEQFF | TGTGCCAGCAGCTTAGGGGTAGCGCCCTACAATGAGCAGTTCTTC
NA | TRBJ2-1 | TRBD1 | TRBV9 | CASSLQGSGSYNEQFF | TGTGCCAGCAGCTTACAGGGGTCGGGCTCCTACAATGAGCAGTTCTTC